This T cell receptor (beta chain) was identified in a study of shared clonotypes between healthy human individuals. On the study more broadly: Per donor, three plates held CD4 naive cells, three held CD4 memory, two held CD8 naive and one held CD8 memory.

CD4+ cells were split into CD45RA+ naive and CD45RA-negative memory subsets. The assay ran at deep level. In the original analysis: ImmunoSEQ output lacked quality scores and full-length reads, limiting matched filtering. Libraries were prepared by immunoSEQ multiplex PCR; TCRdb keeps only in-frame clonotypes and omits some of them. Clonal size and the V and J genes are those of that table, whereas D and trimming came from the DNA. The sample has about a million clones; about 80% are singletons. In this sample, this clone turned up a few times. Germline V lookup: CDR1 MNHNY, CDR2 SVGAGI (reference sequence). The CDR3 loop spans 13 amino acids. V lost 2 bases and J lost 8; bases outside the gene matches: 2.

The sample consisted of memory CD4+ T cells sorted from blood. The subset denotes: CD45RA-negative fraction. The chain carries TRBV6-6 and TRBJ1-5, with 8 bases identical to TRBD1. The receptor was isolated from a man in his late teens or twenties in good health. CDR3 residues: CASSYQQGEPQHF. The CDR3 DNA follows: TGTGCCAGCAGTTACCAACAGGGGGAGCCCCAGCATTTT.